This TCR beta chain was captured by sequencing in a study of blood T cell repertoires in COVID-19. The wider study: Collection of acute and convalescent COVID-19 samples took place in the United States, Italy and Spain. Nucleic acid was either cDNA or gDNA, and it came from T cells, B-cell-depleted T cells, or PBMCs.

In the original analysis: Amplification of reference gene primers was used by the study to estimate nucleated cell counts. Some clones are missing from TCRdb's copy, which holds only in-frame ones; the method was immunoSEQ multiplex PCR. The DNA gave D and trimming, while V, J and clone size come from that table. Among approximately 69,000 clones, nearly 90% were seen once, and the ten largest hold 5% to 6%. About this clone itself: An end of the junction differs from the germline gene, which may be a read error.

The CDR3 runs 13 residues. Germline V gene sequence: CDR1 MNHEY, CDR2 SMNVEV (reference sequence). This sequence was found in a middle-aged man with acute or convalescent COVID-19. Sequencing was done on a sample of peripheral blood. V is TRBV27 and J is TRBJ2-5; 8 nucleotides match TRBD2. CDR3 coding DNA: TGTGCCAGCAGTCTTATCCAGCGGGGGAGAAGCGACTTC. Amino acid sequence: CASSLIQRGRSDF.